These 9 T cell receptor beta chains were sequenced from one sample in a study of T cell responses to AZD1222 COVID-19 vaccine. Assay: immunoSEQ multiplex PCR; the TCRdb copy retains only in-frame clones and omits some. This table holds about 120,000 clones, over 75% found once. The source was peripheral blood, collected 28 days after the second dose of the MenACWY control vaccine. These receptors all stem from an adult who received the MenACWY meningococcal vaccine as a control.

This chain links TRBV7-8 with TRBJ2-7; 7 bases match TRBD1. Germline V gene data show CDR1 as SGHVS and CDR2 as FQNEAQ. CDR3 length equals 15 residues. V trimming: 5 bases; J trimming: 4 bases; junction bases outside the gene matches: 11. The DNA for the CDR3 is TGTGCCAGCAGCACAAACAGGGGACCTACATACGAGCAGTACGTC. It encodes CASSTNRGPTYEQYV.

The chain has TRBV5-1 and TRBJ2-5; no clear D. V lost 5 bases and J 1 base, leaving 24 bases between the germline ends. The germline V gene has CDR1 SGHRS and CDR2 YFSETQ. This CDR3 region has 18 residues. In DNA form, the CDR3 reads TGCGCCAGCAGAACCCACCCGTCCCCCAGTAGAGGCCAAGAGACCCAGTACTTC. Amino acids: CASRTHPSPSRGQETQYF.

The V gene is TRBV5-1, the J gene TRBJ2-5; the match to TRBD1 covers 9 bases. Per the germline V gene, CDR1 is SGHRS and CDR2 is YFSETQ. The CDR3 contains 15 residues. V lost 5 bases and J lost 2; bases outside the gene matches: 7. CDR3 sequence: CASSWGDRAQETQYF. The DNA of the CDR3 is TGCGCCAGCAGTTGGGGGGACAGGGCACAAGAGACCCAGTACTTC.

V gene TRBV27 combines with J gene TRBJ2-3; 7 bases agree with TRBD2. V gave up 3 bases and J gave up 6 bases; unmatched junction bases: 6. This CDR3 region has 14 residues. CDR1 and CDR2 from the germline V gene are MNHEY and SMNVEV (reference sequence). DNA for the CDR3: TGTGCCAGCAGTTTCGGGGGGAGCGCCGATACGCAGTATTTT. Its translation: CASSFGGSADTQYF.

This sequence joins TRBV5-6 and TRBJ1-4; D not resolved. Germline values: CDR1 SGHDT, CDR2 YYEEEE. The V and J ends lost 3 bases and 0 bases respectively, with 18 bases between them. CDR3 length equals 18 residues. The DNA for the CDR3 is TGTGCCAGCAGCTATCGCGTACCTGCAGGACCAACTAATGAAAAACTGTTTTTT. This sequence encodes CASSYRVPAGPTNEKLFF.

This clone appeared a few times. The chain recombines TRBV28 with TRBJ1-3; D call uncertain. Germline values: CDR1 MDHEN, CDR2 SYDVKM. The germline V and J ends were trimmed by 3 bases and 0 bases, with 12 bases remaining between them. The CDR3 is 16 residues long. The CDR3 protein is CASSFQGPRSGNTIYF. For the CDR3, the DNA is TGTGCCAGCAGTTTTCAAGGGCCACGCTCTGGAAACACCATATATTTT. Full variable domain (rest looked up from reference TRBV28 and TRBJ1-3): DVKVTQSSRYLVKRTGEKVFLECVQDMDHENMFWYRQDPGLGLRLIYFSYDVKMKEKGDIPEGYSVSREKKERFSLILESASTNQTSMYLCASSFQGPRSGNTIYFGEGSWLTVV.

The CDR3 is CASSPPGTGYGYTF. The CDR3, as DNA: TGTGCCAGCTCACCACCGGGGACAGGCTATGGCTACACCTTC. The gene calls are TRBV18 and TRBJ1-2, with TRBD1 matching 8 bases. J lost 4 bases, V lost 0 bases, and 1 base had no gene match. The CDR3 consists of 14 residues. CDR1 KGHSH and CDR2 LQKENI come from the germline V gene.

The chain uses TRBV19 and TRBJ2-7, with a tentative D call TRBD1 (6 bases). CDR1 and CDR2 from the germline V gene are LNHDA and SQIVND (reference sequence). CDR3 length: 14 amino acids. The V gene lost 3 bases and the J gene lost 3 bases, with 12 bases spanning the gap. The CDR3 reads CASSIPGACYEQYV. For the CDR3, the DNA is TGTGCCAGTAGTATCCCAGGGGCCTGCTACGAGCAGTACGTC.

V is TRBV21-1 and J is TRBJ1-5; TRBD1, the table's D call, lacks a check against the DNA. TRBV21-1 is listed as a pseudogene. The CDR3 has 20 amino acids. CDR3 DNA: TGTGCCAGCAGCAAAGCGCTTTCGGACAGGGGGGAATATAGCAATCAGCCCCAGCATTTT. It is translated as CASSKALSDRGEYSNQPQHF.